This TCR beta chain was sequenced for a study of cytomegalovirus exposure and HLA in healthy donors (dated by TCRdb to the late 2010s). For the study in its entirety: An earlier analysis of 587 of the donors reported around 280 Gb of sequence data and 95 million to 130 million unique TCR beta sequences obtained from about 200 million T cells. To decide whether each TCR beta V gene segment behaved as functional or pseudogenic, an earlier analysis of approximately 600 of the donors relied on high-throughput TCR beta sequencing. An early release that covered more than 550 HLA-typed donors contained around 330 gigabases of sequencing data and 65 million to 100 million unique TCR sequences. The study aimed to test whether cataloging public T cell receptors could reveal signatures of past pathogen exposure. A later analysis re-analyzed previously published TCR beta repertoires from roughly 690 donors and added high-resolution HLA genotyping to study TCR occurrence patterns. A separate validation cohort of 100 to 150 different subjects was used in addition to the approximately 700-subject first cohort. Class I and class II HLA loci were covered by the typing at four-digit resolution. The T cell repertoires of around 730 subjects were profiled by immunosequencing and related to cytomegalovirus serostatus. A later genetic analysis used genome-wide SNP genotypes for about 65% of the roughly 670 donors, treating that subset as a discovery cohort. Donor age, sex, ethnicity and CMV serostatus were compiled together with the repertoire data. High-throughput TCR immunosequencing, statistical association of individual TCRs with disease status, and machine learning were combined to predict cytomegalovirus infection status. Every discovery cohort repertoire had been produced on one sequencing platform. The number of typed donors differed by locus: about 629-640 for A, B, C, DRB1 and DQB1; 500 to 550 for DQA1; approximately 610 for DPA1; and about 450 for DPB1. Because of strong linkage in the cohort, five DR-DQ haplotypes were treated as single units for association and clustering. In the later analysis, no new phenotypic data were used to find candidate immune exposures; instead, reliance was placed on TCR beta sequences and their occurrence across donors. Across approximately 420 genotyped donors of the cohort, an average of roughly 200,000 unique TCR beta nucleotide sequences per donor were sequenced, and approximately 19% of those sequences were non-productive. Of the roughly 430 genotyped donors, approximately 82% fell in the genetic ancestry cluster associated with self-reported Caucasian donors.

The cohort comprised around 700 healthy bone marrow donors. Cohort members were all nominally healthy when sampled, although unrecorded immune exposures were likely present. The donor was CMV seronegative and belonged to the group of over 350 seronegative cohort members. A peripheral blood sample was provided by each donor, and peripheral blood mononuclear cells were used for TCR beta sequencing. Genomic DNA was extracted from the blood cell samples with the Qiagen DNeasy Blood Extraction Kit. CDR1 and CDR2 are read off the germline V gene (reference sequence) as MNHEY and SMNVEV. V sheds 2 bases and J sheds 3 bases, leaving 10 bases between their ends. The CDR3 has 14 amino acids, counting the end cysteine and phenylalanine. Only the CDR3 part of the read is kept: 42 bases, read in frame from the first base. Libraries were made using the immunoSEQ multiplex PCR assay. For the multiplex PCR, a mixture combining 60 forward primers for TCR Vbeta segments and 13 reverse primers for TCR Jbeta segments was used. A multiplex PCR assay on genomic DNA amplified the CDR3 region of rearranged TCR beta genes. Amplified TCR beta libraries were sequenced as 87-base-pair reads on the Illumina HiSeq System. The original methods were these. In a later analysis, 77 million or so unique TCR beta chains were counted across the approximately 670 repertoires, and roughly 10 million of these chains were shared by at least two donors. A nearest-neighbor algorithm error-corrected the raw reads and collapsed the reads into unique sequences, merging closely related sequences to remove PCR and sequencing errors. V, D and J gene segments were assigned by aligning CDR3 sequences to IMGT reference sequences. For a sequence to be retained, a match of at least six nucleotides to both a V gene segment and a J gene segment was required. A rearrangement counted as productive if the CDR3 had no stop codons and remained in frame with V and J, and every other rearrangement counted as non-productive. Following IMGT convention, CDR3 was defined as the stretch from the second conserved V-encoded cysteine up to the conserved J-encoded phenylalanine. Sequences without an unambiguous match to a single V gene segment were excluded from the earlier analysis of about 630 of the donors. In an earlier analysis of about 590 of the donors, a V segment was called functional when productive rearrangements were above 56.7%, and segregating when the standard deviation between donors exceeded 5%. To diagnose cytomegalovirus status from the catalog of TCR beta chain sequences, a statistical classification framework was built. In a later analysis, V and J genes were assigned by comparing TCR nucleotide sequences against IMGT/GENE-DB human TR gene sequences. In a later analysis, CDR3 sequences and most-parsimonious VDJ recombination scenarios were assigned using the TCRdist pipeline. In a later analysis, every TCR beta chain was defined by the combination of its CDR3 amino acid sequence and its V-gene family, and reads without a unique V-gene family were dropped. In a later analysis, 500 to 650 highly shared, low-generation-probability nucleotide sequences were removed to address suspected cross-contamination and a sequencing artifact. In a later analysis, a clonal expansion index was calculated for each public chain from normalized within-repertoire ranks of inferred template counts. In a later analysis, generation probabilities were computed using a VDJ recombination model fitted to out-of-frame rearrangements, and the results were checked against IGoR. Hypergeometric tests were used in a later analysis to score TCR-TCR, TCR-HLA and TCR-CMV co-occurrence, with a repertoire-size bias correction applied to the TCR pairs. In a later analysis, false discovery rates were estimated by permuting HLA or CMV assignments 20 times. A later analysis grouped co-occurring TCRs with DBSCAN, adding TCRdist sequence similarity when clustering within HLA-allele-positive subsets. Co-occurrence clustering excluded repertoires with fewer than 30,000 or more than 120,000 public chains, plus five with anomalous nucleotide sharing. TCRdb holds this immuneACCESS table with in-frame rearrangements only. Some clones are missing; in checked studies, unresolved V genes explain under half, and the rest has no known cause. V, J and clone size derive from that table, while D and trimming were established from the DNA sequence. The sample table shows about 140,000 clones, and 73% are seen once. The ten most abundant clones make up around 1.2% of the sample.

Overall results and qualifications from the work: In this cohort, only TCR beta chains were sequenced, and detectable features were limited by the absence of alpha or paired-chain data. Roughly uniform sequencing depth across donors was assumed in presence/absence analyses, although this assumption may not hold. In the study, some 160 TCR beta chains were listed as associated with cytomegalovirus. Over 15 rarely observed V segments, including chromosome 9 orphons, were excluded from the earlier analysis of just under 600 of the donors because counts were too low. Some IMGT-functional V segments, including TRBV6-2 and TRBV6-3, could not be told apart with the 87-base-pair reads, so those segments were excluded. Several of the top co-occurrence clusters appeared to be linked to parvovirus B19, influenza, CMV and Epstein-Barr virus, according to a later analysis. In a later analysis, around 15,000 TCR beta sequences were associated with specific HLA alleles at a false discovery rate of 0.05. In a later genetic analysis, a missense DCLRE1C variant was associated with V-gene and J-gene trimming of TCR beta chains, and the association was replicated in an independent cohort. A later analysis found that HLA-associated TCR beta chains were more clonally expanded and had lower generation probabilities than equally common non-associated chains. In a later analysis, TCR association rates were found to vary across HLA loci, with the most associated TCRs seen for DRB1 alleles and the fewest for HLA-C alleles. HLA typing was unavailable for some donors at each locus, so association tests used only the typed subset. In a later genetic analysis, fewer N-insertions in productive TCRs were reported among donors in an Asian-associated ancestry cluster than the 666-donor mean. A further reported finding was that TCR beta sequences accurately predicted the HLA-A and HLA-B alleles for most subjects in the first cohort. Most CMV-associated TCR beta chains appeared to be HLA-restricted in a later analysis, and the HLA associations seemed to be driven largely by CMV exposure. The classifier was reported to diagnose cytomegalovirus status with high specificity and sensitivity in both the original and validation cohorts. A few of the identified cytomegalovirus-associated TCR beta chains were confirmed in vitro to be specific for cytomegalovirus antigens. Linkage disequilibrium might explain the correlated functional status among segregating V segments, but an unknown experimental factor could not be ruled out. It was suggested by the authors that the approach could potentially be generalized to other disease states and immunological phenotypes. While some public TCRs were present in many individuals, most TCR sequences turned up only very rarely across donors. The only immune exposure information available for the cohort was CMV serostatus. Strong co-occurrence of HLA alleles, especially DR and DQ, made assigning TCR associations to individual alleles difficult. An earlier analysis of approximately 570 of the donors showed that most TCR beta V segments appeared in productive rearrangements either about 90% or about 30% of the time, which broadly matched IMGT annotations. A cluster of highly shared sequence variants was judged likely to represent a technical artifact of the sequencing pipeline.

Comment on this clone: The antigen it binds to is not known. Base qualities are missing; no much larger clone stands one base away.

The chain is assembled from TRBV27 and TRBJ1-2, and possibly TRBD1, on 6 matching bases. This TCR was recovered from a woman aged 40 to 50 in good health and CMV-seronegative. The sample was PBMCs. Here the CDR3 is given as CASSLTGRDYGYTF. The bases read TGTGCCAGCAGTTTAACAGGGAGGGACTATGGCTACACCTTC.